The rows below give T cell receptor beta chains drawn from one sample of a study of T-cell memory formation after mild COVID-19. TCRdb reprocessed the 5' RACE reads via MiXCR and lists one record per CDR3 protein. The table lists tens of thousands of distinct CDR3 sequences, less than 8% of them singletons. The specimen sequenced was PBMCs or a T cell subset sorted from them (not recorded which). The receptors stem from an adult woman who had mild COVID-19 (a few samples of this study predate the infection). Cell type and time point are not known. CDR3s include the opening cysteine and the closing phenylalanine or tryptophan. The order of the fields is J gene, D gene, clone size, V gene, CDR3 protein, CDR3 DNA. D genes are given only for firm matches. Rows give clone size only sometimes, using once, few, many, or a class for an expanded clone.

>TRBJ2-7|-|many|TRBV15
CATSRDFGGALSYEQYF
TGTGCCACCAGCAGAGATTTTGGAGGGGCCCTCTCCTACGAGCAGTACTTC
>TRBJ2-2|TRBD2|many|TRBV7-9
CASSQVKREKIGELFF
TGTGCCAGCAGCCAAGTGAAGCGGGAAAAGATCGGGGAGCTGTTTTTT
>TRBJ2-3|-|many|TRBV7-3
CASSLGARGQGTDTQYF
TGTGCCAGCAGCTTAGGGGCAAGGGGTCAGGGGACAGATACGCAGTATTTT
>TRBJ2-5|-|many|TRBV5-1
CASSLSGGVQETQYF
TGCGCCAGCAGCTTGTCGGGGGGCGTCCAAGAGACCCAGTACTTC
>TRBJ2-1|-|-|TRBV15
CATSRSVNEQFF
TGTGCCACCAGCAGATCCGTCAATGAGCAGTTCTTC
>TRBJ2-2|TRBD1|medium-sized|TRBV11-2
CASSLSRDRVRTGELFF
TGTGCCAGCAGCTTAAGTCGCGACAGGGTGCGCACCGGGGAGCTGTTTTTT
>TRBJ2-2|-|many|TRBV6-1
CASRLIQNTGELFF
TGTGCCAGCAGACTAATACAGAACACCGGGGAGCTGTTTTTT
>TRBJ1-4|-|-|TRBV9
CASSVGGPNEKLFF
TGTGCCAGCAGCGTAGGTGGGCCTAATGAAAAACTGTTTTTT
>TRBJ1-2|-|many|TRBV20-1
CSARINAGSGYTF
TGCAGTGCTAGAATAAACGCGGGGTCTGGCTACACCTTC
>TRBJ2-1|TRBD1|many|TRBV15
CATSRDRGNYNEQFF
TGTGCCACCAGCAGGGACAGGGGCAATTACAATGAGCAGTTCTTC
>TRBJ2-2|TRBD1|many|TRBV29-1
CSGGQGVAGELFF
TGCAGCGGTGGACAGGGGGTCGCCGGGGAGCTGTTTTTT
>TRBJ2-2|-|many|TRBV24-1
CATSDFEGSVTGELFF
TGTGCCACCAGTGATTTCGAGGGGTCGGTCACCGGGGAGCTGTTTTTT
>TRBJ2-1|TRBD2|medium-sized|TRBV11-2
CASSLLAGVGNEQFF
TGTGCCAGCAGCTTACTAGCGGGAGTAGGGAATGAGCAGTTCTTC
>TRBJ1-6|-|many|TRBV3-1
CASSQVSVTPLHF
TGTGCCAGCAGCCAAGTTAGCGTTACACCCCTCCACTTT
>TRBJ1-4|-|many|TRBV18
CASSPIVREKLFF
TGTGCCAGCTCACCGATTGTACGTGAAAAACTGTTTTTT
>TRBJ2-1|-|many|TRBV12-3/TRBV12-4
CASSKTREYYNEQFF
TGTGCCAGCAGCAAGACTAGAGAATATTACAATGAGCAGTTCTTC
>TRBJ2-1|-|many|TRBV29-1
CSVDRDNEQFF
TGCAGCGTTGACAGGGACAATGAGCAGTTCTTC
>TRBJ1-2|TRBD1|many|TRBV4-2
CASSQELIQGNGYTF
TGTGCCAGCAGCCAAGAATTGATACAGGGGAATGGCTACACCTTC
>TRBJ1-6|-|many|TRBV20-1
CSASVEGRNNSPLHF
TGCAGTGCTAGTGTCGAGGGACGGAATAATTCACCCCTCCACTTT
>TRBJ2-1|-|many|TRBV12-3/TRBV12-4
CASSPGHKQFF
TGTGCCAGCAGTCCGGGACACAAGCAGTTCTTC
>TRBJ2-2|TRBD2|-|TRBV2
CASSRTSGANTGELFF
TGTGCCAGCAGTCGCACTAGCGGAGCGAACACCGGGGAGCTGTTTTTT
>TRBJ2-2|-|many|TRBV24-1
CATSLISGVDTGELFF
TGTGCCACCAGTTTAATTTCGGGGGTCGACACCGGGGAGCTGTTTTTT
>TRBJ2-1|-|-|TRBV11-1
CASSLGVQGRNEQFF
TGTGCCAGCAGCTTAGGAGTACAGGGCCGCAATGAGCAGTTCTTC
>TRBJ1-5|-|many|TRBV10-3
CAIRIGADQPQHF
TGTGCCATCAGAATAGGGGCGGATCAGCCCCAGCATTTT
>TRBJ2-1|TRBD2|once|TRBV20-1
CSARGLAGAVASYNEQFF
TGCAGTGCTAGAGGACTAGCGGGGGCCGTTGCCTCCTACAATGAGCAGTTCTTC
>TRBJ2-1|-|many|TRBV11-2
CASSRIGRTAYNEQFF
TGTGCCAGCAGCAGAATAGGGCGGACGGCCTACAATGAGCAGTTCTTC
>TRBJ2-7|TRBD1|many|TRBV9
CASSPGTGWAYEQYF
TGTGCCAGCAGCCCGGGGACAGGGTGGGCCTACGAGCAGTACTTC
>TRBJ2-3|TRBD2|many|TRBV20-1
CSASPVTSSSTDTQYF
TGCAGTGCCTCCCCCGTGACTAGCAGTAGCACAGATACGCAGTATTTT
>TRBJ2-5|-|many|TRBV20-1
CSARVGSAEETQYF
TGCAGTGCTAGAGTGGGTAGCGCGGAAGAGACCCAGTACTTC
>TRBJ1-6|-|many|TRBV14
CASSQHPPGYNSPLHF
TGTGCCAGCAGCCAACATCCACCCGGGTATAATTCACCCCTCCACTTT
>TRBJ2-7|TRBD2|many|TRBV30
CAWSNGLAVSYEQYF
TGTGCCTGGAGTAACGGACTAGCGGTATCCTACGAGCAGTACTTC
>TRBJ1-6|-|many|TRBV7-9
CASSLGQGFYNSPLHF
TGTGCCAGCAGCTTAGGGCAGGGGTTCTATAATTCACCCCTCCACTTT
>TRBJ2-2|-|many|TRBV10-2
CASSDYGWELFF
TGCGCCAGCAGTGATTATGGTTGGGAGCTGTTTTTT
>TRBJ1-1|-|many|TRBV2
CASSGRGGGTEAFF
TGTGCCAGCAGTGGAAGGGGCGGCGGCACTGAAGCTTTCTTT
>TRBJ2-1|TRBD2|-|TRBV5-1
CASSLAGLAEHNEQFF
TGCGCCAGCAGCTTGGCCGGACTAGCGGAACACAATGAGCAGTTCTTC
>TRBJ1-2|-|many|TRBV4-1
CASSQESTGWAYGYTF
TGCGCCAGCAGCCAAGAATCCACGGGGTGGGCATATGGCTACACCTTC
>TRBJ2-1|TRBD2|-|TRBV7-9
CASSFGLAGLNEQFF
TGTGCCAGCAGCTTCGGGCTAGCGGGATTGAATGAGCAGTTCTTC
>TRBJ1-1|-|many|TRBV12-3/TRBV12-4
CASSSKSGNTEAFF
TGTGCCAGCAGTTCAAAGAGCGGGAACACTGAAGCTTTCTTT
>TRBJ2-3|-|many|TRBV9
CASSVSGALGDTQYF
TGTGCCAGCAGCGTATCAGGGGCTCTCGGAGATACGCAGTATTTT
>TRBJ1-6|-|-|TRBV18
CASSEGSGSPLHF
TGTGCCAGCTCAGAAGGGTCTGGATCACCCCTCCACTTT
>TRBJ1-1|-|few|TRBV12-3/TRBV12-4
CASSLVLNTEAFF
TGTGCCAGCAGTTTAGTCTTGAACACTGAAGCTTTCTTT
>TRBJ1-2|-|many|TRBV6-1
CASSEGGYGYTF
TGTGCCAGCAGTGAAGGGGGATATGGCTACACCTTC
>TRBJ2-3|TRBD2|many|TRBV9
CASSLSGATSTDTQYF
TGTGCCAGCAGCCTCAGCGGGGCGACGAGCACAGATACGCAGTATTTT
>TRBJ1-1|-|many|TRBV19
CASSILQGNTEAFF
TGTGCCAGTAGTATACTCCAGGGGAACACTGAAGCTTTCTTT
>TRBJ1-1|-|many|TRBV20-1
CSASEGLNTEAFF
TGCAGTGCTAGTGAGGGTCTGAACACTGAAGCTTTCTTT
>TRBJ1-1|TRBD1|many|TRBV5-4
CASSLGTPGQGGTEAFF
TGTGCCAGCAGCTTGGGGACTCCGGGACAGGGGGGTACTGAAGCTTTCTTT
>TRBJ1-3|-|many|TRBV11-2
CASSGQGLSGNTIYF
TGTGCCAGCAGCGGCCAGGGCCTCTCTGGAAACACCATATATTTT
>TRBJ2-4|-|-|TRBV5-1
CASSARWGGVGNIQYF
TGCGCCAGCAGTGCCCGATGGGGCGGGGTAGGCAACATTCAGTACTTC
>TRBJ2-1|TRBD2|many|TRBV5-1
CASSLDGGAHNSYNEQFF
TGCGCCAGCAGCTTGGACGGGGGGGCCCATAACTCCTACAATGAGCAGTTCTTC
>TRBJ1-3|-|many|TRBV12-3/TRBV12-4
CASSPGLDTIYF
TGTGCCAGCAGCCCTGGACTAGACACCATATATTTT
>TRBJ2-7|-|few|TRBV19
CASSIRGWRGPTSYEQYF
TGTGCCAGTAGTATTCGTGGGTGGAGGGGACCGACCTCCTACGAGCAGTACTTC
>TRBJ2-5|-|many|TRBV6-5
CASSETLQETQYF
TGTGCCAGCAGTGAGACACTACAAGAGACCCAGTACTTC
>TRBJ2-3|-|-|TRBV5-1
CASSLEAFTDTQYF
TGCGCCAGCAGCTTGGAAGCTTTTACAGATACGCAGTATTTT
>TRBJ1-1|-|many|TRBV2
CASSEFGSLNTEAFF
TGTGCCAGCAGTGAATTTGGTTCGTTGAACACTGAAGCTTTCTTT
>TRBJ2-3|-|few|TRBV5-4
CASSAGQPTTDTQYF
TGTGCCAGCAGCGCCGGACAGCCCACCACAGATACGCAGTATTTT
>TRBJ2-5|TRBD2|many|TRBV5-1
CASILAGGEETQYF
TGCGCCAGCATCCTAGCGGGGGGTGAAGAGACCCAGTACTTC
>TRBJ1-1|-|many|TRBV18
CASSPGRPLGEAFF
TGTGCCAGCTCACCAGGTCGGCCCCTGGGTGAAGCTTTCTTT
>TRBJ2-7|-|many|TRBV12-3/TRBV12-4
CASSLVGLSPYEQYF
TGTGCCAGCAGTTTAGTGGGACTCTCGCCCTACGAGCAGTACTTC
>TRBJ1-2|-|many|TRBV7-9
CASSLAGGGYTF
TGTGCCAGCAGCTTAGCCGGGGGTGGCTACACCTTC